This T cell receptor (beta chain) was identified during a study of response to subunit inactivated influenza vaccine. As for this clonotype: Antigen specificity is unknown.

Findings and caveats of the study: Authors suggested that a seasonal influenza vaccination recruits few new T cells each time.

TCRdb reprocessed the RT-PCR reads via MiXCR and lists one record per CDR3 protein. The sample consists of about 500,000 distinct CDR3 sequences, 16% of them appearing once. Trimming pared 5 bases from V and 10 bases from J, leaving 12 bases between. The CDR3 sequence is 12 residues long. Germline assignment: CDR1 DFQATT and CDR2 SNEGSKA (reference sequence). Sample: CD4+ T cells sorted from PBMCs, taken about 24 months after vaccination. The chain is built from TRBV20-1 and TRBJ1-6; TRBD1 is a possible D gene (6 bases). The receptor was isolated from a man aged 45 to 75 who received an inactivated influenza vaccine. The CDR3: CSARTVLSPLHF. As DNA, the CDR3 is TGCAGTGCTCGGACAGTCCTCTCACCCCTCCACTTT.